This TCR beta chain comes out of a study of blood T cell repertoires in COVID-19. At the level of the study: Material from acute and convalescent COVID-19 was sourced from the United States, Italy and Spain. Sample material is recorded as cDNA or gDNA derived from T cells, B-cell-depleted T cells, or PBMCs.

Residents of over 20 US areas, aged roughly 18 to 89 years, made up the participants. Per the original methods: The assay estimated nucleated cells by amplifying reference gene primers. Libraries were prepared by immunoSEQ multiplex PCR; TCRdb keeps only in-frame clonotypes and omits some of them. V, J and clone size are those of that table, while D and trimming were read from the DNA. Of 470,000 or so clones in the sample, roughly 85% were seen once. Germline V gene lookup returns CDR1 SGHDN and CDR2 FVKESK. This CDR3 contains 17 residues. V gave up 3 bases and J gave up 4 bases; unmatched junction bases: 8.

The V call is TRBV14, the J call TRBJ2-2, with 10 bases aligning to TRBD2. The sequence derives from a woman under 30 with acute COVID-19. Sample: PBMCs or T cells enriched from blood (not recorded which). CDR3 in amino acids: CASSQPRLAGVTGELFF. The CDR3 DNA is TGTGCCAGCAGCCAGCCGAGGCTAGCGGGAGTCACCGGGGAGCTGTTTTTT.